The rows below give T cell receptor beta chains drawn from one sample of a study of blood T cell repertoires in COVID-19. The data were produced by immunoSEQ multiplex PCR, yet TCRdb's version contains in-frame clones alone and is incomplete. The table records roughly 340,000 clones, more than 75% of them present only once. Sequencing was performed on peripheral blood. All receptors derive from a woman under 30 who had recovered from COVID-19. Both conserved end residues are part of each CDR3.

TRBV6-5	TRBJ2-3	CASNPPGTDTQYF
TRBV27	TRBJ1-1	CASSITLNTEAFF
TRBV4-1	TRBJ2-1	CASSHVLGLVLYNEQFF
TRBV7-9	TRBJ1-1	CASTPAGAGGPRGTEAFF
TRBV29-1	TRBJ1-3	CSVAGRSGNTIYF
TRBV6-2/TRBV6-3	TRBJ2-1	CASSYIAGAYNEQFF
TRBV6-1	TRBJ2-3	CASSEFAGISTDTQYF
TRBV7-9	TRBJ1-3	CASSPPRVDSGSSGNTIYF
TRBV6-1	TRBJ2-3	CASSDRLRIFDTQYF
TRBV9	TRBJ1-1	CASSVGPWASSTEAFF
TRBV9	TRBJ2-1	CASSVTTPGQGTLSSYNEQFF
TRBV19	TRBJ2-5	CASSPGLLSGTQYF
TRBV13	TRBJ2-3	CASTNRGDTQYF
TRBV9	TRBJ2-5	CASSPAGGSQETQYF
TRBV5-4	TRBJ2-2	CASSGQGQSNTGELFF
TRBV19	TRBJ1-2	CASSREAVGYGYTF
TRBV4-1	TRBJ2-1	CASSQGLVSYNEQFF
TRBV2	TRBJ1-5	CASSLTGVRVQPQHF
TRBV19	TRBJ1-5	CASSIAGGAGSQPQHF
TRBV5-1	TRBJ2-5	CASSLAGEEVETQYF
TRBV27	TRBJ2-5	CASSLTSRVVETKYF